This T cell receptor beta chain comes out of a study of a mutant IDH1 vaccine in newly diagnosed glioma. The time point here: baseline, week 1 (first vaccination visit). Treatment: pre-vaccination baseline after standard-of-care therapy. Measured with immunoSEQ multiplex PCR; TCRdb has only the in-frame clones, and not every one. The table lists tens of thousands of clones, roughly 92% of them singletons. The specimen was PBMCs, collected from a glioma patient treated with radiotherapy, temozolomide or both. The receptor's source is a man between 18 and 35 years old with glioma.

The CDR3 is CASSRGWVYEQYF. As DNA, the CDR3 is TGTGCCAGCAGCCGGGGATGGGTTTACGAGCAGTACTTC. The chain employs TRBV5-6 and TRBJ2-7, with D possibly TRBD2 on 5 matching bases. V lost 4 bases, J lost 4 bases, and 12 bases lay in between. The CDR3 totals 13 residues. CDR1 SGHDT and CDR2 YYEEEE come from the germline V gene.